A few counts support the clone carrying this T cell receptor delta chain. No antigen is known for it. For this DNA, TCRdb reports the protein of a much larger clone, which diverges at residue 14, most likely from a read error; the protein presented here is translated directly from the DNA. CDR3 length equals 21 residues. Germline lookup yields CDR1 GEAIGNYY and CDR2 EKD. Trimming pared 3 bases from V and 6 bases from J, leaving 37 bases between. TCRdb reapplied CATT to the multiplex PCR reads. The sample contains tens of thousands of delta-chain clones, approximately 1.5% of which appear only once. This specimen belongs to a study of γδ T cells in repeated Plasmodium falciparum infection. Study conclusions and caveats: One small rural Malian village, predominantly a single ethnic group, supplied the cohort.

Vgamma9/Vdelta2+ and Vdelta2-negative gammadelta T cells were flow-sorted from PBMC for bulk sequencing. The genes are TRDV2 and TRDJ1, with D unresolved. The J gene was missing in TCRdb and was found by matching the end of the DNA to germline. This receptor was obtained from a pool of human donors (malaria-infected and uninfected, not separated). The sample comprised gamma-delta T cells from blood. This chain's CDR3 is CACDPITPEGSSPRPLNKLIF. In DNA, the CDR3 is TGTGCCTGTGACCCAATAACGCCTGAGGGTTCGAGCCCGAGGCCTCTTAATAAACTCATCTTT.